A selection of T cell receptor beta chains follows, all from one sample in a study of vaccination and CD4 T cells after COVID-19. TCRdb recomputed calls from the PCR reads with MiXCR, one row per CDR3 protein. Seen here are about 21,000 distinct CDR3 sequences, 46% observed once, and the top ten hold 13%. These receptors' targets are unknown. The material sequenced was CD4+ T cells from blood, cultured in vitro, taken about 7 months after SARS-CoV-2 vaccination. The receptor set was obtained from a human donor who had recovered from COVID-19. CDR3s leave out the opening cysteine and the closing phenylalanine or tryptophan. The D gene is left open where the match is weak. Rows may omit the clone size; those that give it use once, few, many or a size class.

clone_size v_call d_call cdr3_aa
- TRBV7-3 TRBD1 ASRLGPGQDSPLH
few TRBV6-1 TRBD1 ASSPATGWSYNSPLH
few TRBV20-1 TRBD2 SATGLAGGPNEQF
- TRBV7-9 - ASSSEGSSYEQY
- TRBV6-1 - ASTLRTGNTIY
- TRBV7-8 - ASSLRSGSPLH
- TRBV7-3 TRBD2 ASSPSGTSGRLEETQY
- TRBV7-8 - ASSSGVRDTQY
few TRBV20-1 TRBD2 SAKRGGDTQY
- TRBV20-1 - SPVLSSTDTQY
- TRBV6-1 TRBD2 ASSPYYRTKGGETQY
few TRBV7-3 TRBD1 ASSLRGTGLTKAF
- TRBV6-1 - ASSELLHTDTQY
few TRBV2 - ASRRGALQPLH
- TRBV24-1 TRBD1 ATSDTTTGGVYGYT
few TRBV12-3/TRBV12-4 TRBD2 ASRSREGWYEQY